What follows is one TCR beta chain and its context. Clones were read by immunoSEQ multiplex PCR, and TCRdb kept only the in-frame ones, dropping some. In the table there are 40,000 or so clones, about three quarters of which are singletons. The data stem from a study of blood T cell repertoires in COVID-19. On the study more broadly: The cDNA or gDNA used as material had been derived from T cells, B-cell-depleted T cells, or PBMCs.

The V end was cut by 5 bases, the J end by 8 bases, with 24 bases between. In germline, CDR1 is MGHRA, CDR2 YSYEKL. The CDR3 totals 16 residues. The chain has TRBV4-1 and TRBJ1-2; D call uncertain. This receptor was obtained from a man between 65 and 79 years old with COVID-19, enrolled during active disease. Sample: peripheral blood. Written as DNA, the CDR3 is TGCGCCAGCAGCTATACTACAGATGGAGGTCGCGGGGGCTACACCTTC. Amino acids: CASSYTTDGGRGGYTF.